This passage covers 17 T cell receptor beta chains from one sample sequenced in a study of a mutant IDH1 vaccine in newly diagnosed glioma. What these receptors recognize is not known. Sequencing was performed with immunoSEQ multiplex PCR; in TCRdb, only in-frame clones are kept and a portion is missing. The sample yields 60,000 or so clones, around four fifths seen once. Time point specified: week 35, safety follow-up. Doses consisted of 300 ug of mutant IDH1 20-mer peptide each, paired with topical imiquimod. The specimen comprised PBMCs, sampled from a glioma patient whose treatment included an IDH1 peptide vaccine. Receptors were obtained from a man aged 25-45 years with glioma.

In this sample, this clone turned up once. This chain joins TRBV27 and TRBJ2-2, with 9 nucleotides matching TRBD1. The CDR3 has 15 residues. Germline loops: CDR1 MNHEY, CDR2 SMNVEV (reference sequence). Trimming at V came to 4 bases and at J to 6 bases, leaving 6 bases not matched to a gene. The CDR3 loop reads CASSWTGVMAGELFF. Written as DNA, the CDR3 is TGTGCCAGCAGTTGGACAGGGGTTATGGCCGGGGAGCTGTTTTTT.

This chain links TRBV6-1 with TRBJ1-5, with D perhaps matching TRBD1 (5 bases). The V end was cut by 3 bases, the J end by 2 bases, with 11 bases between. The CDR3 extends over 15 amino acids. Per the germline V gene, CDR1 is MNHNS and CDR2 is SASEGT. CDR3: CASSDLGVGNQPQHF. In nucleotides, the CDR3 is TGTGCCAGCAGTGATTTAGGGGTGGGCAATCAGCCCCAGCATTTT.

The chain carries TRBV6-5 and TRBJ2-1, with D possibly TRBD2 on 8 matching bases. This CDR3 region has 15 residues. V was clipped by 7 bases and J by 9 bases, with 22 bases between them. Germline V gene data show CDR1 as MNHEY and CDR2 as SVGAGI. The CDR3 spells CASTTGALRGGEQFF. The DNA for the CDR3 is TGTGCCAGCACCACAGGGGCTTTACGGGGGGGTGAGCAGTTCTTC.

The chain has TRBV6-1 and TRBJ1-2, with D unresolved. Trimming took 6 bases from V and 4 from J, leaving 15 bases between them. From germline, CDR1 is MNHNS and CDR2 SASEGT. CDR3 length: 14 residues. CDR3 DNA: TGTGCCAGCAGGGACTATTGGGAAGGCTATGGCTACACCTTC. It encodes CASRDYWEGYGYTF.

This clone was observed a handful of times. This chain links TRBV27 with TRBJ1-1; 8 bases are shared with TRBD1. This CDR3 is 14 amino acids long. CDR1 and CDR2 (germline): MNHEY, SMNVEV (reference sequence). V shed 5 bases, J shed 4 bases, and the junction held 6 bases outside the gene matches. The CDR3 DNA reads TGTGCCAGCAGTCCCAGGGGGCGCGGCACTGAAGCTTTCTTT. It codes for CASSPRGRGTEAFF.

This clone was detected only once. The rearrangement joins TRBV4-1 to TRBJ1-6; no firm D call. The V end lost 0 bases, the J end lost 8 bases, and 8 bases lay between the germline ends. The germline CDR1 and CDR2 sequences are MGHRA and YSYEKL. The CDR3 extends over 14 amino acids. The CDR3 reads CASSQDGLYSPLHF. The CDR3 nucleotides are TGCGCCAGCAGCCAAGACGGACTGTATTCACCCCTCCACTTT.

This chain connects TRBV7-9 to TRBJ1-6; no clear D. V lost 1 base to trimming and J lost 0 bases, with 10 bases between them. CDR3 size: 17 residues. Germline CDR1 is SEHNR and CDR2 is FQNEAQ (reference sequence). CDR3 loop: CASSLDSGGSYNSPLHF. CDR3 DNA: TGTGCCAGCAGCTTAGACAGCGGAGGCTCCTATAATTCACCCCTCCACTTT. Using reference TRBV7-9 and TRBJ1-6 for the parts outside the CDR3, the full variable domain is DTGVSQNPRHKITKRGQNVTFRCDPISEHNRLYWYRQTLGQGPEFLTYFQNEAQLEKSRLLSDRFSAERPKGSFSTLEIQRTEQGDSAMYLCASSLDSGGSYNSPLHFGNGTRLTVT.

The chain carries TRBV18 and TRBJ1-3; no firm D call. Trimming removed 4 bases at V and 8 bases at J, with 6 bases between. The CDR3 contains 11 residues. Germline CDR1 KGHSH, CDR2 LQKENI. DNA for the CDR3: TGTGCCAGCTCACGGGCGGACACCATATATTTT. Translating it yields CASSRADTIYF.

The J gene is TRBJ1-6, the V gene TRBV6-4, with a weak D call TRBD1 (5 bases). The CDR3 loop spans 15 amino acids. V was shortened by 0 bases and J by 6 bases, with 9 bases between the two germline ends. Per germline, CDR1 MRHNA and CDR2 SNTAGT. The CDR3 reads CASSDSGAGNSPLHF. In DNA, the CDR3 is TGTGCCAGCAGTGACTCAGGGGCGGGTAATTCACCCCTCCACTTT.

The chain uses TRBV4-2 and TRBJ2-5, with 9 bases lining up with TRBD2. The CDR3 runs 16 residues. Germline CDR1 and CDR2: LGHNA and YNFKEQ. V gave up 0 bases and J gave up 9 bases; unmatched junction bases: 11. CDR3 residues: CASSQDSSGGLGSQYF. The CDR3 DNA follows: TGTGCCAGCAGCCAAGATTCCAGCGGGGGGCTAGGGTCCCAGTACTTC.

The chain carries TRBV6-5 and TRBJ1-5, with TRBD1 as a possible D gene (5 bases). The CDR3 runs 14 residues. V gave up 5 bases and J gave up 3 bases, with 11 bases separating them. Germline assignment: CDR1 MNHEY and CDR2 SVGAGI. The CDR3 DNA reads TGTGCCAGCAGTACGGGACTGCACAATCAGCCCCAGCATTTT. Translating gives CASSTGLHNQPQHF.

This clone has a single count. This chain connects TRBV9 to TRBJ2-1, with 8 bases fitting TRBD2. In germline, CDR1 is SGDLS, CDR2 YYNGEE. This CDR3 comprises 18 residues. V shed 0 bases and J 0 bases; nucleotides not matched to a gene: 8. CDR3 residues: CASSVEGSGVSSYNEQFF. CDR3 sequence (DNA): TGTGCCAGCAGCGTAGAAGGTAGCGGGGTTAGCTCCTACAATGAGCAGTTCTTC.

The chain carries TRBV9 and TRBJ1-2, with 8 nucleotides matching TRBD1. V shed 1 base, J shed 6 bases, and the junction held 8 bases outside the gene matches. CDR1 SGDLS and CDR2 YYNGEE come from the germline V gene. The CDR3 runs to 15 residues. The CDR3 DNA reads as TGTGCCAGCAGCGTAACGGGACAGGTGCGCCATGGCTACACCTTC. Amino acid sequence: CASSVTGQVRHGYTF.

V gene TRBV29-1 combines with J gene TRBJ1-2, with D unclear. Germline V CDR1 and CDR2: SQVTM, ANQGSEA. The CDR3 is 11 amino acids. Between the trimmed V and J ends, which lost 6 bases and 4 bases, there was a span of 9 bases. CDR3 nucleotides: TGCAGCGTCCCGGGGTTCTATGGCTACACCTTC. Translated: CSVPGFYGYTF.

The rearrangement joins TRBV20-1 to TRBJ2-1, with TRBD2 matching over 10 bases. The trim removed 3 bases at V and 14 bases at J, leaving 4 bases unmatched. This CDR3 has 11 residues. Germline CDR1 is DFQATT and CDR2 is SNEGSKA (reference sequence). In DNA, the CDR3 is TGCAGTGCTAGGTTAGCGGGGGGAAAGTTCTTC. Protein product: CSARLAGGKFF.

The chain employs TRBV4-1 and TRBJ2-2, with D perhaps TRBD1 (5 bases). Looked up from germline, CDR1 is MGHRA and CDR2 is YSYEKL. The CDR3 loop spans 17 amino acids. V lost 3 bases and J 1 base, leaving 15 bases between the germline ends. For the CDR3, the DNA is TGCGCCAGCAGCCATCCCCCCGCAGGGATGAACACCGGGGAGCTGTTTTTT. As protein: CASSHPPAGMNTGELFF.

The genes are TRBV4-1 and TRBJ1-2; TRBD1 matches at 7 bases. Looked up from germline, CDR1 is MGHRA and CDR2 is YSYEKL. Losses at the gene ends were 2 bases for V and 5 bases for J; bases not matched to a gene: 14. The CDR3 runs to 17 residues. The CDR3 nucleotides read TGCGCCAGCAGCCAACCCTCAATGGAGGGGGCATCGTATGGCTACACCTTC. This sequence encodes CASSQPSMEGASYGYTF.